These 3 T cell receptor beta chains originate from one sample sequenced in a study of shared clonotypes between healthy human individuals (dated by TCRdb to 2019 to 2021). The receptor library was made with the immunoSEQ multiplex PCR assay. Entries here come from immuneACCESS through TCRdb and include only in-frame sequences with V and J called. Some clones fail to appear in such tables; in the studies checked, an unresolved V gene covers under half of the shortfall, and the cause of the remainder is unknown. Recorded for this sample are about 450,000 clones; 70% to 85% of them occurred a single time. The ten largest clones take up approximately 12% of the sample. Sequenced: PBMCs. Every receptor here comes from a woman aged 40 to 50 in good health. Some clones in this sample may be carry-over from other donors' samples.

This rearrangement joins TRBV9 to TRBJ2-1; a weak D match, TRBD2 (6 bases). Trimming removed 4 bases at V and 2 bases at J, with 10 bases between. CDR1 and CDR2 (germline): SGDLS, YYNGEE. This CDR3 region has 14 residues. CDR3 coding DNA: TGTGCCAGCAGCCCCTGGACTACCTACAATGAGCAGTTCTTC. Translating gives CASSPWTTYNEQFF. Variable domain in full (rest from reference TRBV9 and TRBJ2-1): DSGVTQTPKHLITATGQRVTLRCSPRSGDLSVYWYQQSLDQGLQFLIQYYNGEERAKGNILERFSAQQFPDLHSELNLSSLELGDSALYFCASSPWTTYNEQFFGPGTRLTVL.

As DNA, the CDR3 is TGTGCCAGCAGTGTTCCGGGGGCCGAGACCCAGTACTTC. Residues: CASSVPGAETQYF. The rearrangement links TRBV6-5 to TRBJ2-5; D assignment may be TRBD1 or TRBD2 (6 bases each). The CDR3 extends over 13 amino acids. V lost 5 bases to trimming and J lost 5 bases, with 12 bases between them. Germline V gene sequence: CDR1 MNHEY, CDR2 SVGAGI.

Concerning this clone itself: The sample holds other DNA sequences that translate to the same CDR3. The chain couples TRBV5-1 to TRBJ2-3; 14 bases fit TRBD2. The CDR3 extends over 16 amino acids. V was clipped by 3 bases and J by 4 bases; unmatched bases: 4. CDR1 and CDR2 (germline): SGHRS, YFSETQ. CDR3 nucleotides: TGCGCCAGCAGCTCAGGACTAGCGGGAGGCTCAGATACGCAGTATTTT. Translation: CASSSGLAGGSDTQYF.